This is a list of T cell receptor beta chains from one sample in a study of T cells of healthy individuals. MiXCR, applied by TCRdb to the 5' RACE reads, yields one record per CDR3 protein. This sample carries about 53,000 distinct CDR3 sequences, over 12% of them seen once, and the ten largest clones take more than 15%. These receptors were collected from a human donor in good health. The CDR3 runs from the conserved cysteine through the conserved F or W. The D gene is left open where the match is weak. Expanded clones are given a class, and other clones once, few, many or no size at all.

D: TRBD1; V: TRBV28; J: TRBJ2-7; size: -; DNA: TGTGCCAGCAGTTTCATCAAGGGACAGGGGGTCTACGAGCAGTACTTC; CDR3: CASSFIKGQGVYEQYF
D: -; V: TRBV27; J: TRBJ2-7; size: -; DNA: TGTGCCAGCAGTTTGAACAGTAATTTAGGGGAGCAGTACTTC; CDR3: CASSLNSNLGEQYF
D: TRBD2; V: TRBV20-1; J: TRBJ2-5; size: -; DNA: TGCAGTGCTAGCGGAGGACTAGCGGGAATAGAGACCCAGTACTTC; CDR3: CSASGGLAGIETQYF
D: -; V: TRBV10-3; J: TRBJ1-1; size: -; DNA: TGTGCCATCAGTGAGAGGTCGTACACTGAAGCTTTCTTT; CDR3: CAISERSYTEAFF
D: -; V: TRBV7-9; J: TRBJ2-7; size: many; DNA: TGTGCCAGCAGCCCCCCGGGCGACTTCTCCTACGAGCAGTACTTC; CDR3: CASSPPGDFSYEQYF
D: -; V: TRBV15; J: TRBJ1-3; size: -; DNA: TGTGCCACCAGCATGAGAGGAAACACCATATATTTT; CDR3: CATSMRGNTIYF
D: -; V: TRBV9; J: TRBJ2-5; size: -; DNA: TGTGCCAGCAGCGTAGGTACTGTCGGTGCGGGATCGAACACATTCCAAGAGACCCAGTACTTC; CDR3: CASSVGTVGAGSNTFQETQYF
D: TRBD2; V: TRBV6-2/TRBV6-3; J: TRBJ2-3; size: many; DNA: TGTGCCAGCAGTTACTCGACGGGACTAGCAAGACGGGCAGATACGCAGTATTTT; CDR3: CASSYSTGLARRADTQYF
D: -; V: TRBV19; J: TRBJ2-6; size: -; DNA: TGTGCCAGTACAACGGCGTACTCTGGGGCCAACGTCCTGACTTTC; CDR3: CASTTAYSGANVLTF
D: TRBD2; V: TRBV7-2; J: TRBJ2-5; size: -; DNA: TGTGCCAGCAGCTCCGACCCGGGAGGCGGGGAGACCCAGTACTTC; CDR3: CASSSDPGGGETQYF
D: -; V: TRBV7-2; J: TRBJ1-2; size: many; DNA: TGTGCCAGCAGCTTAGACACTTATGGCTACACCTTC; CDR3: CASSLDTYGYTF
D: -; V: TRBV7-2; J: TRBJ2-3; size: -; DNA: TGTGCCAGCAGCTTAGTAGGTCGGACAGCCGATACGCAGTATTTT; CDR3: CASSLVGRTADTQYF
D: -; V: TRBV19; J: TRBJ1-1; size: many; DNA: TGTGCCAGTAGTTCTCCGGGCCTGAACACTGAAGCTTTCTTT; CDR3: CASSSPGLNTEAFF
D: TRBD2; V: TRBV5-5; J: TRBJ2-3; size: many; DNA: TGTGCCAGCAGCTTGGGGACTAGTCTTAGCACAGATACGCAGTATTTT; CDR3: CASSLGTSLSTDTQYF
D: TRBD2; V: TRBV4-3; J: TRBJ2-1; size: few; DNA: TGCGCCAGCAGCCAAGAGTTTGGGGGGGGACTCTACAATGAGCAGTTCTTC; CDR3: CASSQEFGGGLYNEQFF
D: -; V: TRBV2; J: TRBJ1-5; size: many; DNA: TGTGCCAGCAGCGGCGTCCGGGATCAGCCCCAGCATTTT; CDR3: CASSGVRDQPQHF
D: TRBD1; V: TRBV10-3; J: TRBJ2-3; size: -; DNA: TGTGCCATCAGTCGGACAGGAAGCACAGATACGCAGTATTTT; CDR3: CAISRTGSTDTQYF
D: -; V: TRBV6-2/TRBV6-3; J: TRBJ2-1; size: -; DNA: TGTGCCAGCAGTTACGCGGGGTCAGCCGAGCAGTTCTTC; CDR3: CASSYAGSAEQFF
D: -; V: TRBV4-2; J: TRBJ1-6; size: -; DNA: TGTGCCAGCAGCCAAGACTGGATCGGGGCGCGTAATTCACCCCTCCACTTT; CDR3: CASSQDWIGARNSPLHF
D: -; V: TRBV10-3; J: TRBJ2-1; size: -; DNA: TGTGCCATCAGTGAGACAGACAATGAGCAGTTCTTC; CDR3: CAISETDNEQFF
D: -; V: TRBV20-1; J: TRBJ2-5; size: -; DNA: TGCAGTGCTACAAAGACTAGTAATGGGGAGACCCAGTACTTC; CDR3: CSATKTSNGETQYF
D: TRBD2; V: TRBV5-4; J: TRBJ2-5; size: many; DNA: TGTGCCAGCAGCAACCCCGGGGGGGAAGAGACCCAGTACTTC; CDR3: CASSNPGGEETQYF
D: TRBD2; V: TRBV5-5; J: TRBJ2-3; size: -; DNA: TGTGCCAGCAGCTTGGTCTCTGCGGGAGCGACAGATACGCAGTATTTT; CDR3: CASSLVSAGATDTQYF
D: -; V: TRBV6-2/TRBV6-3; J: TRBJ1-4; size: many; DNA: TGTGCCAGCAGTTCGTCCATCTACACAGGGTCTGAAGCAACTAATGAAAAACTGTTTTTT; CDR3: CASSSSIYTGSEATNEKLFF
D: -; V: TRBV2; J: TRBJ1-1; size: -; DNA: TGTGCCAGCAGTTTTGGGGGCCAGGGGATGAACACTGAAGCTTTCTTT; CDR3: CASSFGGQGMNTEAFF
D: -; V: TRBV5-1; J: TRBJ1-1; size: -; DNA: TGCGCCAGCAGTCGGCGTCAGCAATGGAACACTGAAGCTTTCTTT; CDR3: CASSRRQQWNTEAFF
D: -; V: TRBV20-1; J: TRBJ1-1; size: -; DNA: TGCAGTGCTAGTGGCAGGGAAGCTTTCTTT; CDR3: CSASGREAFF
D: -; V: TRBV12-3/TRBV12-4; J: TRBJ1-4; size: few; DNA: TGTGCCAGCAGTTTCCGTGAAAAACTGTTTTTT; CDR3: CASSFREKLFF
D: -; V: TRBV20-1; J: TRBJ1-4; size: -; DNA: TGCAGTGCTAGAGATCTTAGCGGCAGGACTACAGCTAATGAAAAACTGTTTTTT; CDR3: CSARDLSGRTTANEKLFF
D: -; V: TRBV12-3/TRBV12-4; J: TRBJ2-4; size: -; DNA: TGTGCCAGCAGTTTGGGGGAGGCCAAAAACATTCAGTACTTC; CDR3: CASSLGEAKNIQYF
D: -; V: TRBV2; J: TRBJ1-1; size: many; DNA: TGTGCCAGCAGTCTGGGTCTTGCTGAAGCTTTCTTT; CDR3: CASSLGLAEAFF
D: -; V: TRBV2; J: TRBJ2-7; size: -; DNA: TGTGCCAGCAGTGAATTCGGGGCTTACGAGCAGTACTTC; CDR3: CASSEFGAYEQYF
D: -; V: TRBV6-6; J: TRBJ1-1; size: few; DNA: TGTGCCAGCAGTTACTCGAGGCAGGACACTGAAGCTTTCTTT; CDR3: CASSYSRQDTEAFF
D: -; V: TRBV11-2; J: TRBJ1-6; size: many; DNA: TGTGCCAGCAGCTTTAACAGGGTAGATTCACCCCTCCACTTT; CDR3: CASSFNRVDSPLHF
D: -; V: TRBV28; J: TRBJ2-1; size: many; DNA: TGTGCCAGCAGTTTGGGCGGGGACTGGAATGAGCAGTTCTTC; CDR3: CASSLGGDWNEQFF
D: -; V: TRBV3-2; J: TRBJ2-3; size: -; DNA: TGTGCCAGCAGCCGGACATACACTAGCACAGATACGCAGTATTTT; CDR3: CASSRTYTSTDTQYF
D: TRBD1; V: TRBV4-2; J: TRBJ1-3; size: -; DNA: TGTGCCAGCAGCCCCGGGACAGTAGTCTCTGGAAACACCATATATTTT; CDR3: CASSPGTVVSGNTIYF
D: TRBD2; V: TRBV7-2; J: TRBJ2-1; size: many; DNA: TGTGCCAGCAGCTTGGGGCTAGCGGGGGGGCTCGAGCAGTTCTTC; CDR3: CASSLGLAGGLEQFF
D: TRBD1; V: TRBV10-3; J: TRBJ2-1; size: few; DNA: TGTGCCATCAGTGGGCTTACAGGGGGCTTCTGCAATGAGCAGTTCTTC; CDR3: CAISGLTGGFCNEQFF
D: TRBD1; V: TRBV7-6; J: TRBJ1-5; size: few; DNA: TGTGCCAGCAGCACCGGGACAGAGCAGCCCCAGCATTTT; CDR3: CASSTGTEQPQHF
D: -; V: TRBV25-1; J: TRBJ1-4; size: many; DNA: TGTGCCAGCAGTGATCGGGCCCAAGAGGAAAAACTGTTTTTT; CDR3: CASSDRAQEEKLFF
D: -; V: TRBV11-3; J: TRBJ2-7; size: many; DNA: TGTGCCAGCAGCTTAACCGAAGGCGAGCAGTACTTC; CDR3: CASSLTEGEQYF
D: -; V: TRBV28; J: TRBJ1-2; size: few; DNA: TGTGCCAGCGGGGGGGGTCGGAATGGCTACACCTTC; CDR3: CASGGGRNGYTF
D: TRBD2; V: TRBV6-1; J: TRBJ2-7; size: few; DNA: TGTGCCAGCGTCTACAGCGGGGCCAGCTCCTACGAGCAGTACTTC; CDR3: CASVYSGASSYEQYF
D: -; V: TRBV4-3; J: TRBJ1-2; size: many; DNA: TGCGCCAGCAGCCAAGATCAGGATCTTTGGACTAACTATGGCTACACCTTC; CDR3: CASSQDQDLWTNYGYTF
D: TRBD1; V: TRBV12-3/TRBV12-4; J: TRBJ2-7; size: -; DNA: TGTGCCAGCAGTCATGGGACAGGGGGACCCTACGAGCAGTACTTC; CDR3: CASSHGTGGPYEQYF